This TCR beta chain stems from a study of shared clonotypes between healthy human individuals. Study details: Participating donors consisted of a couple of women and a few men aged 18 to 49. General study results and limits: Non-shared clonotypes had lower generation probabilities than clonotypes shared by all four sorted-subset donors. Researchers sampled blood only, noting tissue repertoires likely differ.

About this clone: Antigen unknown.

The authors distributed each subset's genomic DNA evenly over several immunoSEQ plates. Sequencing was performed with immunoSEQ multiplex PCR; in TCRdb, only in-frame clones are kept and a portion is missing. This table has about 1.1 million clones, 78% appearing once. The CDR3 covers 13 residues. Germline-derived CDR1 and CDR2 are KGHSH and LQKENI. Trimming removed 0 bases at V and 7 bases at J, with 6 bases between. Sequenced: memory CD4+ T cells from PBMCs. Indicated subset: CD45RA-negative fraction. The chain carries TRBV18 and TRBJ2-2; no clear D gene. This TCR was sampled from a man in his late teens or twenties in good health. Some clones in this sample may be carry-over from other donors' samples. The CDR3 region has the DNA TGTGCCAGCTCACCACCGAGTAGCGGGGAGCTGTTTTTT. It specifies CASSPPSSGELFF.